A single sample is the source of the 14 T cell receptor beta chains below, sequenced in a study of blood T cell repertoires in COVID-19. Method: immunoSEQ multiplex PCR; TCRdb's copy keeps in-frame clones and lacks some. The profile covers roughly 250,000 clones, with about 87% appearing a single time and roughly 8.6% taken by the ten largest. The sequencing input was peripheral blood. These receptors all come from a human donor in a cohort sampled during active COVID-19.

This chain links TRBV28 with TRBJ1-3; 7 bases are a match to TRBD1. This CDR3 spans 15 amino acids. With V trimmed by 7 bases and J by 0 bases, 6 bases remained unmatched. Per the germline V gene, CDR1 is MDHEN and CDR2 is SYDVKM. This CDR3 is CASTQGYYSGNTIYF. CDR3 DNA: TGTGCCAGCACACAGGGGTATTACTCTGGAAACACCATATATTTT.

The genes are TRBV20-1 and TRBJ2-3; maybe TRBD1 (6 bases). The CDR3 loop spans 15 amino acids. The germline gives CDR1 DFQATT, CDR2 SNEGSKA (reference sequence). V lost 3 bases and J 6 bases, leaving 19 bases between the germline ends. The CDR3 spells CSASSPSLGADTQYF. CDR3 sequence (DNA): TGCAGTGCTAGTTCCCCTTCTCTGGGGGCGGATACGCAGTATTTT.

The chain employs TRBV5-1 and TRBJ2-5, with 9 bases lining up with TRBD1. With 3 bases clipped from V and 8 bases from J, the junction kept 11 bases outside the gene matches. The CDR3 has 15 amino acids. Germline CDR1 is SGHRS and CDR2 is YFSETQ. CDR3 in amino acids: CASSWTGVGKRTQYF. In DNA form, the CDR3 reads TGCGCCAGCAGCTGGACAGGGGTCGGCAAGAGAACCCAGTACTTC.

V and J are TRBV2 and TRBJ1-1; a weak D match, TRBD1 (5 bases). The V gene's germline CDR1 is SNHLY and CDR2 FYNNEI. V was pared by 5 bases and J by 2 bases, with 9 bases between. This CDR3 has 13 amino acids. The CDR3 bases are TGTGCCAGCAGTACTCAGGGAAACACTGAAGCTTTCTTT. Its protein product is CASSTQGNTEAFF.

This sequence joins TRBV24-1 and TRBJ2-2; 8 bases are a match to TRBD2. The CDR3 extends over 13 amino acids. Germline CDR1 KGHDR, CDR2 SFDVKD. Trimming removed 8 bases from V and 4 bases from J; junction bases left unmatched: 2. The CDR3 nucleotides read TGTGCCACCACTCGGGGGGGCACCGGGGAGCTGTTTTTT. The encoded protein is CATTRGGTGELFF.

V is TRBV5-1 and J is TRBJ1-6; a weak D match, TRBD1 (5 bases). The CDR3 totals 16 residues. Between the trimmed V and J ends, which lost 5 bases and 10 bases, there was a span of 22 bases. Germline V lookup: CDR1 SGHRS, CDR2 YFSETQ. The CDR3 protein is CASRADIGSHRSPLHF. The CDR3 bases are TGCGCCAGCAGAGCTGATATCGGGAGCCACAGGTCACCCCTCCACTTT. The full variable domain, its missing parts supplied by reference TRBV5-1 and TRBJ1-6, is KAGVTQTPRYLIKTRGQQVTLSCSPISGHRSVSWYQQTPGQGLQFLFEYFSETQRNKGNFPGRFSGRQFSNSRSEMNVSTLELGDSALYLCASRADIGSHRSPLHFGNGTRLTVT.

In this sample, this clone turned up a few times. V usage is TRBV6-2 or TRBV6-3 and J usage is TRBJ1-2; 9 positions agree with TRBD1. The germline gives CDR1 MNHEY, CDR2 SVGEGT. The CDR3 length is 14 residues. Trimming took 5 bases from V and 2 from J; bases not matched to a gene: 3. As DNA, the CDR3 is TGTGCCAGCAGTCGAGGGACAGGGAACTATGGCTACACCTTC. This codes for CASSRGTGNYGYTF.

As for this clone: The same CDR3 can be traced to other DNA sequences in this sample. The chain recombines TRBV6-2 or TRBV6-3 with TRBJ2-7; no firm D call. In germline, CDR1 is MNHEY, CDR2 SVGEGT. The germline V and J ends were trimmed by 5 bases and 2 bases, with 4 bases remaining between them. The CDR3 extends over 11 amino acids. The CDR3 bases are TGTGCCAGCAGTCACACCTACGAGCAGTACTTC. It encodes CASSHTYEQYF.

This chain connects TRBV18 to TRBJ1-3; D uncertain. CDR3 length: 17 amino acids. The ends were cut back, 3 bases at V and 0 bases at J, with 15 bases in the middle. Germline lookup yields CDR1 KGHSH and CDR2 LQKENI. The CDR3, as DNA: TGTGCCAGCTCACCCCGTCTCCCAGTCGACTCTGGAAACACCATATATTTT. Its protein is CASSPRLPVDSGNTIYF.

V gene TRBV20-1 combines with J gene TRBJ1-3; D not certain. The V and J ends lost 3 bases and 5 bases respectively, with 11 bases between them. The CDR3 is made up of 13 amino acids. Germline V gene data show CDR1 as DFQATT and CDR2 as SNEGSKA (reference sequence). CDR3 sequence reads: CSASSRRRNTIYF. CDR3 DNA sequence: TGCAGTGCTAGTAGTCGGAGGAGAAACACCATATATTTT.

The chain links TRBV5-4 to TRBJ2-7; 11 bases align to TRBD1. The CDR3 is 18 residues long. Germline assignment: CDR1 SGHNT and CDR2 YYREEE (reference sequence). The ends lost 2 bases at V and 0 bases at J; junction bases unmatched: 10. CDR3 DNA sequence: TGTGCCAGCAGCTTAGGACAGGGGGCGAGACTTAGCTCCTACGAGCAGTACTTC. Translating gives CASSLGQGARLSSYEQYF. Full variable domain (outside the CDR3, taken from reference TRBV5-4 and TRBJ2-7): ETGVTQSPTHLIKTRGQQVTLRCSSQSGHNTVSWYQQALGQGPQFIFQYYREEENGRGNFPPRFSGLQFPNYSSELNVNALELDDSALYLCASSLGQGARLSSYEQYFGPGTRLTVT.

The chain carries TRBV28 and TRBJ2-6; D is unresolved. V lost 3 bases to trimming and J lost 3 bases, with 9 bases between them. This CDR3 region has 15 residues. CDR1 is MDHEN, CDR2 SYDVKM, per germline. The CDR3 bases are TGTGCCAGCAGTTTTCAGGTTTTTGGGGCCAACGTCCTGACTTTC. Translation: CASSFQVFGANVLTF.

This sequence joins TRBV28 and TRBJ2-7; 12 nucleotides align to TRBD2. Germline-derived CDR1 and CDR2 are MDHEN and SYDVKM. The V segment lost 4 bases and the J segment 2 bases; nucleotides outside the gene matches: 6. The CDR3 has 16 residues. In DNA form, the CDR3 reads TGTGCCAGCAGTTCCCCGGGACTAGCGGGCCCCTACGAGCAGTACTTC. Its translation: CASSSPGLAGPYEQYF.

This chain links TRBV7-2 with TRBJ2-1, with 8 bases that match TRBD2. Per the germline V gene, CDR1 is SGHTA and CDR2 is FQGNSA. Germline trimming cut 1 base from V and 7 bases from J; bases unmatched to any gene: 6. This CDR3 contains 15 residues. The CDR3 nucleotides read TGTGCCAGCAGCTTAGAGCTAGCGGGTAAGAATGAGCAGTTCTTC. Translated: CASSLELAGKNEQFF.